This T cell receptor beta chain stems from a study of metastatic and nonmetastatic thyroid tumors. Study-wide findings and caveats: Compared with benign nodules, malignant thyroid tumors were reported to have significantly higher TCR beta diversity in both blood and tumor.

Using MiXCR, TCRdb re-called clones from the PCR reads. The data show 9,500 to 11,000 clones, approximately 32% seen once. No treatment had been given to any patient before thyroid surgery. A note on this clone: Antigen: not known.

CDR3 length: 17 amino acids. Germline trimming cut 3 bases from V and 2 bases from J; bases unmatched to any gene: 6. Germline V gene data show CDR1 as SGHAT and CDR2 as FQDESV (reference sequence). The sequenced sample was tumor tissue. V gene TRBV11-1 combines with J gene TRBJ1-6; the match to TRBD1 covers 8 bases. The clonotype was recovered from a female donor with papillary thyroid cancer or a benign thyroid nodule (not recorded which). Some clones in this sample may be carry-over from other donors' samples. The CDR3 region is CASSLRDRRAYNSPLHF. The CDR3 region has the DNA TGTGCCAGCAGCTTGAGGGACAGGCGCGCCTATAATTCACCCCTCCACTTT.